This TCR beta chain was identified during a study of blood T cell repertoires in COVID-19. Authors' data handling: Reference gene primer amplification gave nucleated cell count estimates. Sequenced by immunoSEQ multiplex PCR; TCRdb stores in-frame clones only, minus some. The V and J calls and clone size were taken over from that table, and D and trimming were inferred from the DNA. The sample lists 100,000 to 150,000 clones; roughly 90% were seen once. The CDR3 totals 16 residues. Germline CDR1 LNHNV, CDR2 YYDKDF (reference sequence). V was clipped by 5 bases and J by 3 bases; unmatched bases: 10. This sequence originates from a man aged 50-60 years with acute or convalescent COVID-19. Sequenced material: peripheral blood. The rearrangement uses TRBV15 and TRBJ1-1; 9 bases agree with TRBD1. The CDR3 loop is CATSSLRQGGDTEAFF. The CDR3 nucleotides read TGTGCCACCAGCTCGCTAAGACAGGGGGGGGACACTGAAGCTTTCTTT.